This T cell receptor beta chain was observed in a study of blood T cell repertoires in COVID-19. Trimming cost V 0 bases and J 0 bases; bases outside gene matches: 1. In germline, CDR1 is MNHEY, CDR2 SVGAGI. The CDR3 runs to 16 residues. Data came from immunoSEQ multiplex PCR; TCRdb stores just in-frame clones and leaves some out. Among roughly 300,000 clones listed, approximately 92% were seen once. The participants were between roughly 18 and 89 years old and came from roughly 24 US areas. Clinical histories supplied by participants themselves formed the basis of cohort assignment. Before being deemed recovered, Cohort 3 donors had two negative PCRs, clearance, or symptom resolution.

The TCR was taken from a woman in her twenties or thirties who had recovered from COVID-19. Sequenced material: PBMCs or T cells enriched from blood (not recorded which). The chain employs TRBV6-5 and TRBJ2-7; 11 bases are a match to TRBD1. This chain's CDR3 is CASSYSGQGGSYEQYF. The CDR3 nucleotides are TGTGCCAGCAGTTACTCGGGACAGGGGGGCTCCTACGAGCAGTACTTC.